Following are 6 T cell receptor beta chains from one sample sequenced in a study of control samples from healthy donors and cancer patients. The assay was immunoSEQ multiplex PCR, and TCRdb's table has in-frame clones only and misses some. The sample lists around 100,000 clones; around 90% were seen once. The sample comprised blood. Source of these receptors: a woman aged 18 to 35 in good health.

J is TRBJ1-4 and V is TRBV9, with D perhaps TRBD1 (5 bases). V lost 2 bases and J 7 bases, leaving 21 bases between the germline ends. The CDR3 runs 17 residues. From germline, CDR1 is SGDLS and CDR2 YYNGEE. CDR3 DNA: TGTGCCAGCAGCGTTGCCCCTCTACAAGGGGCGGGTGAAAAACTGTTTTTT. Translation: CASSVAPLQGAGEKLFF. The full variable domain, in which reference TRBV9 and TRBJ1-4 provide the parts outside the CDR3, is DSGVTQTPKHLITATGQRVTLRCSPRSGDLSVYWYQQSLDQGLQFLIQYYNGEERAKGNILERFSAQQFPDLHSELNLSSLELGDSALYFCASSVAPLQGAGEKLFFGSGTQLSVL.

The chain links TRBV27 to TRBJ2-3, with TRBD2 identical over 9 bases. The junction had 7 bases not matched to a gene; V was cut back by 5 bases and J by 7 bases. Germline assignment: CDR1 MNHEY and CDR2 SMNVEV (reference sequence). This CDR3 is 14 amino acids long. CDR3 sequence: CASSLVTSGHTQYF. The CDR3 DNA sequence: TGTGCCAGCAGTCTAGTTACTAGCGGGCATACGCAGTATTTT.

The chain couples TRBV4-1 to TRBJ2-1; 8 bases map to TRBD2. The germline V gene encodes CDR1 MGHRA and CDR2 YSYEKL. Germline trimming cut 1 base from V and 8 bases from J; bases unmatched to any gene: 10. This CDR3 contains 16 residues. This CDR3 is CASSQVSSGGLDEQFF. DNA for the CDR3: TGCGCCAGCAGCCAAGTGTCCAGCGGGGGATTAGATGAGCAGTTCTTC.

The chain recombines TRBV6-6 with TRBJ2-5, with a tentative D call TRBD2 (6 bases). This CDR3 contains 12 residues. Per the germline V gene, CDR1 is MNHNY and CDR2 is SVGAGI (reference sequence). V gave up 5 bases and J gave up 7 bases, with 11 bases separating them. CDR3 amino acids: CASSHPEGTQYF. The CDR3 DNA is TGTGCCAGCAGTCACCCGGAGGGGACCCAGTACTTC.

This sequence joins TRBV6-5 and TRBJ2-1; D remains ambiguous. This CDR3 contains 13 residues. Trimming took 5 bases from V and 8 from J, leaving 13 bases between them. Germline V lookup: CDR1 MNHEY, CDR2 SVGAGI. The CDR3 DNA sequence: TGTGCCAGCAGTCCCTTTGGCAGCCATGAGCAGTTCTTC. It codes for CASSPFGSHEQFF.

V gene TRBV29-1 combines with J gene TRBJ1-1; D unresolved. CDR1 and CDR2 (germline): SQVTM, ANQGSEA. Trimming left V 8 bases short and J 4 bases short, with 8 bases between. There are 10 residues in the CDR3. This chain's CDR3 is CSTIRTEAFF. The CDR3 DNA follows: TGCAGCACTATCCGCACTGAAGCTTTCTTT.